This T cell receptor (beta chain) is drawn from a study of T-cell memory formation after mild COVID-19. This CDR3 spans 14 amino acids. Germline V gives CDR1 SGDLS, CDR2 YYNGEE. Trimming removed 3 bases at V and 9 bases at J, with 18 bases between. This clonotype was recorded many times. Using constant-segment primers, 5'RACE produced TCR alpha and TCR beta cDNA libraries carrying sample barcodes and UMIs. One entry per CDR3 protein, called by TCRdb with MiXCR from the 5' RACE reads. The data contain about 240,000 distinct CDR3 sequences, over 9% of them singletons. The gene calls are TRBV9 and TRBJ1-2, with a tentative D call TRBD1 (5 bases). Sequenced material: PBMCs or a T cell subset sorted from them (not recorded which). This TCR derives from a man aged 18 to 30 who had mild COVID-19 (a few samples of this study predate the infection). Cell type and time point are not known. In DNA form, the CDR3 reads TGTGCCAGCAGCGCTTCCGGGACCTCCGATAGCTACACCTTC. It is translated as CASSASGTSDSYTF.